This T cell receptor (beta chain) originates from a study of T cells in Graves' hyperthyroidism and ophthalmopathy. Study findings and constraints: The model forecast ophthalmopathy, anticipating it by a median around 6.5 months before onset. From stable hyperthyroidism, ophthalmopathy was set apart by a 13 V-J model. Blood also contained most expanded thyroid clonotypes above 0.001.

Ten or more counts support this clonotype. Antigen specificity is unknown. Germline V gene data show CDR1 as SGDLS and CDR2 as YYNGEE. This CDR3 has 15 amino acids. V dropped 0 bases and J dropped 6; count of bases not matched to a gene: 2. Amplification of TCR beta CDR3 regions used RNA as the template. The HTBI primer set was used in a first-round RT-PCR of the TCR CDR3. TCRdb re-derived calls from the multiplex PCR reads in MiXCR, one entry per CDR3 protein. The sample has 500,000 to 600,000 distinct CDR3 sequences, just over 45% seen once. The TCR comes from an adult woman with Graves' disease, either hyperthyroidism or ophthalmopathy (not recorded which). The source material was peripheral blood or thyroid tissue (not recorded which). V is TRBV9 and J is TRBJ1-4, with 10 bases identical to TRBD1. Here the CDR3 DNA reads TGTGCCAGCAGCGTAGGAGGGACAGGGGATGAAAAACTGTTTTTT. Amino acid sequence: CASSVGGTGDEKLFF.